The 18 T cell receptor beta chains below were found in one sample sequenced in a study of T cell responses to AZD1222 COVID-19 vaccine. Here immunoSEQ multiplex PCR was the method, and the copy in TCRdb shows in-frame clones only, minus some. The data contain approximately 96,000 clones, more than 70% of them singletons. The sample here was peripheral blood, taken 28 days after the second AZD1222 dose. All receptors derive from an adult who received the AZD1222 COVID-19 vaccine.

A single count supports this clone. The CDR3 DNA is TGTGCCAGCAGTCCCGGGGAGCGGCGGTACTTC. Translating gives CASSPGERRYF. V is TRBV6-5 and J is TRBJ2-7, with a tentative D call TRBD2 (5 bases). The V gene lost 5 bases and the J gene lost 12 bases, with 14 bases spanning the gap. Germline V gene lookup returns CDR1 MNHEY and CDR2 SVGAGI. This CDR3 is 11 amino acids long.

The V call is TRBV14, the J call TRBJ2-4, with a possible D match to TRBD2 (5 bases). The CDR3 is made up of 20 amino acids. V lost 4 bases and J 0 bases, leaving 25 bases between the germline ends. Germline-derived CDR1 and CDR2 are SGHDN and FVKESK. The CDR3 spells CASSLLAGPSTQVAKNIQYF. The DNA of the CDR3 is TGTGCCAGCAGCCTTCTGGCGGGTCCCTCTACTCAGGTAGCCAAAAACATTCAGTACTTC.

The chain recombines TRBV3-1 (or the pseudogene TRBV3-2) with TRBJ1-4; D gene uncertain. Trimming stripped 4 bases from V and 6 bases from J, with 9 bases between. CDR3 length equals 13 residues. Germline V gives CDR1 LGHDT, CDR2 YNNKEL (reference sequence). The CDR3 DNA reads TGTGCCAGCAGCCCAGGCTGGGATGAAAAACTGTTTTTT. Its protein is CASSPGWDEKLFF.

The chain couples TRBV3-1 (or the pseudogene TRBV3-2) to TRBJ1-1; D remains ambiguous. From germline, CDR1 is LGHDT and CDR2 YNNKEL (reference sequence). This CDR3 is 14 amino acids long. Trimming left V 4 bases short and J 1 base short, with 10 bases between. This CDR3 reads CASSLQSSNTEAFF. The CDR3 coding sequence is TGTGCCAGCAGCCTCCAGAGCTCGAACACTGAAGCTTTCTTT.

The DNA for the CDR3 is TGTGCCAGTACCCGCCGGGGCAGGGGTTCTGACGAGCAGTACTTC. Protein product: CASTRRGRGSDEQYF. The chain carries TRBV19 and TRBJ2-7; tentatively, D is TRBD1 (6 bases). This CDR3 is 15 amino acids long. CDR1 LNHDA and CDR2 SQIVND come from the germline V gene (reference sequence). V gave up 7 bases and J gave up 5 bases, with 21 bases separating them. The full variable domain, completed using reference TRBV19 and TRBJ2-7, is DGGITQSPKYLFRKEGQNVTLSCEQNLNHDAMYWYRQDPGQGLRLIYYSQIVNDFQKGDIAEGYSVSREKKESFPLTVTSAQKNPTAFYLCASTRRGRGSDEQYFGPGTRLTVT.

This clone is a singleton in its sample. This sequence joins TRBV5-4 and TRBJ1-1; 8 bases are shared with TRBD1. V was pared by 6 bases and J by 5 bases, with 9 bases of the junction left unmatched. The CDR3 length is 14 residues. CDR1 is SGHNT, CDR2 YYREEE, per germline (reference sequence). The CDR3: CASKQGQAVTEAFF. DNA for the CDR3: TGTGCCAGCAAACAGGGACAGGCCGTAACTGAAGCTTTCTTT.

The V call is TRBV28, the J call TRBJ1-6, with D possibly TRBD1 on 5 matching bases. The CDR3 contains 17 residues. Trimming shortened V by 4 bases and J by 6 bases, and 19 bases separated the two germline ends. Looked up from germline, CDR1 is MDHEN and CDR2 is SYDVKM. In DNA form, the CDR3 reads TGTGCCAGCAGTTCCCGGGGCGGGGGTATGCGTAATTCACCCCTCCACTTT. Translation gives CASSSRGGGMRNSPLHF.

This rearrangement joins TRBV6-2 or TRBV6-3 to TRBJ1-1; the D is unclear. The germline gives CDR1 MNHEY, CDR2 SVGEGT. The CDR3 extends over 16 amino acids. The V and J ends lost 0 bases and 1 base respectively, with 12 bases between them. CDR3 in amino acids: CASSYSMWARNTEAFF. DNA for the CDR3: TGTGCCAGCAGTTACTCGATGTGGGCCCGGAACACTGAAGCTTTCTTT.

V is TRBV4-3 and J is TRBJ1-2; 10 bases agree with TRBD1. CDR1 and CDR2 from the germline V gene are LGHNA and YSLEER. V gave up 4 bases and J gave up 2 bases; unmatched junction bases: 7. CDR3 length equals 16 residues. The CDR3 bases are TGCGCCAGCAGCCTTAAGCCGGGACAGGGGAACTATGGCTACACCTTC. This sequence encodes CASSLKPGQGNYGYTF.

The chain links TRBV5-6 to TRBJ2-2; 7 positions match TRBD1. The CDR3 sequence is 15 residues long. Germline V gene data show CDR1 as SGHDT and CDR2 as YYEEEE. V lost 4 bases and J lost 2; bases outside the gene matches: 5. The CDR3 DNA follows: TGTGCCAGCAGCCCAAGGGACAGAAACACCGGGGAGCTGTTTTTT. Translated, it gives CASSPRDRNTGELFF. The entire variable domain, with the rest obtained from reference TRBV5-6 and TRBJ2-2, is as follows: DAGVTQSPTHLIKTRGQQVTLRCSPKSGHDTVSWYQQALGQGPQFIFQYYEEEERQRGNFPDRFSGHQFPNYSSELNVNALLLGDSALYLCASSPRDRNTGELFFGEGSRLTVL.

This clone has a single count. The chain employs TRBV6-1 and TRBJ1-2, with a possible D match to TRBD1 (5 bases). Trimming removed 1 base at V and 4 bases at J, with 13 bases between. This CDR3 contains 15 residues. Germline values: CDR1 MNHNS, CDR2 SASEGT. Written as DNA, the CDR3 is TGTGCCAGCAGTGAAGGAGGACACAGTATCTATGGCTACACCTTC. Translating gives CASSEGGHSIYGYTF.

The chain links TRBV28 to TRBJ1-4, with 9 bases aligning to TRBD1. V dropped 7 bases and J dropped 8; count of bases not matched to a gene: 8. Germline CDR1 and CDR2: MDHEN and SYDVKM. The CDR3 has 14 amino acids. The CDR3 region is CASMSGTGREKLFF. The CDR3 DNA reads TGTGCCAGCATGAGCGGGACAGGGCGGGAAAAACTGTTTTTT.

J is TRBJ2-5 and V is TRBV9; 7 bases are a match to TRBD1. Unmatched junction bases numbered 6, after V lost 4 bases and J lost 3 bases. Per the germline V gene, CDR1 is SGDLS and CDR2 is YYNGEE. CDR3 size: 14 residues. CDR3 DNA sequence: TGTGCCAGCAGCCCCAACAGGGGCGAAGAGACCCAGTACTTC. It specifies CASSPNRGEETQYF.

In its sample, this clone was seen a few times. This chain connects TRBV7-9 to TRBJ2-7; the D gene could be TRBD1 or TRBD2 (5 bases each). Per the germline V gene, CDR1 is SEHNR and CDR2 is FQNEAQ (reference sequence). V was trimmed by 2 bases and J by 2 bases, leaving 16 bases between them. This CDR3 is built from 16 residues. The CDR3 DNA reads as TGTGCCAGCAGCTTACAAGGGGACCGATACCCCTACGAGCAGTACTTC. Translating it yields CASSLQGDRYPYEQYF.

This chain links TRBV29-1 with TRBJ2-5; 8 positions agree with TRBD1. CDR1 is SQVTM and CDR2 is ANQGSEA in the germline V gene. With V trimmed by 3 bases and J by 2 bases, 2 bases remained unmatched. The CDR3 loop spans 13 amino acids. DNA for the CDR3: TGCAGCGTTGAGAGGGACAGGCAAGAGACCCAGTACTTC. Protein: CSVERDRQETQYF.

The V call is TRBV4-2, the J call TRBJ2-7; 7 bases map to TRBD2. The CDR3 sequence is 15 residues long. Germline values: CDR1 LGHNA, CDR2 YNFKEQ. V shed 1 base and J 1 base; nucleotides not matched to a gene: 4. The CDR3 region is CASSQAGLVSYEQYF. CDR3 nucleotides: TGTGCCAGCAGCCAAGCAGGACTAGTTTCCTACGAGCAGTACTTC.

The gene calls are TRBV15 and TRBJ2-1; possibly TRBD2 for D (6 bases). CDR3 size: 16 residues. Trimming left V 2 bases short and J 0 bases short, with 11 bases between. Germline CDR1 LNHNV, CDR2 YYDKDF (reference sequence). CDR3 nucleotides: TGTGCCACCAGCAGATTGGGAGGAATCTCCTACAATGAGCAGTTCTTC. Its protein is CATSRLGGISYNEQFF.

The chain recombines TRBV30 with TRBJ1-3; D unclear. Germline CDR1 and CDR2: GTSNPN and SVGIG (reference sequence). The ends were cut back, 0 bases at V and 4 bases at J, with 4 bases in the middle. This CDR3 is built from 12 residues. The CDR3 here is CAWSVSGNTIYF. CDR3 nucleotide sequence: TGTGCCTGGAGTGTCAGCGGAAACACCATATATTTT.